These T cell receptor beta chains were read from a single sample in a study of shared clonotypes between healthy human individuals. Data came from immunoSEQ multiplex PCR; TCRdb stores just in-frame clones and leaves some out. In the table there are about 710,000 clones, around 77% of which are singletons. The sample taken for sequencing was memory CD4+ T cells sorted from blood. These receptors were obtained from a woman in her 30s in good health. Each CDR3 is given with its conserved first and last residue. Fields, in order: J gene, D gene, V gene, clone size, CDR3 protein, CDR3 DNA. D genes are given only for firm matches. Some rows have no size entry. The others give once, few or many, or a class for an expanded clone.

j_call: TRBJ2-7
d_call: -
v_call: TRBV5-8
clone_size: -
cdr3_aa: CASSLYAGGTYEQYF
cdr3_nt: TGTGCCAGCAGCTTGTATGCTGGCGGGACCTACGAGCAGTACTTC

j_call: TRBJ2-7
d_call: TRBD1
v_call: TRBV30
clone_size: once
cdr3_aa: CAWSNRGRLWQYF
cdr3_nt: TGTGCCTGGAGTAACAGGGGGCGGCTTTGGCAGTACTTC

j_call: TRBJ2-3
d_call: -
v_call: TRBV4-1
clone_size: many
cdr3_aa: CASSQGPFNPTDTQYF
cdr3_nt: TGCGCCAGCAGCCAAGGGCCCTTTAACCCCACAGATACGCAGTATTTT

j_call: TRBJ2-1
d_call: -
v_call: TRBV18
clone_size: few
cdr3_aa: CASSLGSGDYNEQFF
cdr3_nt: TGTGCCAGCTCACTGGGTAGCGGAGACTACAATGAGCAGTTCTTC

j_call: TRBJ2-1
d_call: TRBD2
v_call: TRBV11-2
clone_size: few
cdr3_aa: CASSVGPTGREVGNNEQFF
cdr3_nt: TGTGCCAGCAGCGTAGGACCGACGGGACGGGAGGTAGGTAACAATGAGCAGTTCTTC

j_call: TRBJ2-7
d_call: TRBD2
v_call: TRBV2
clone_size: -
cdr3_aa: CASSEALAGPYEQYF
cdr3_nt: TGTGCCAGCAGTGAAGCGCTAGCGGGGCCATACGAGCAGTACTTC

j_call: TRBJ2-1
d_call: -
v_call: TRBV29-1
clone_size: -
cdr3_aa: CSVRAAYNEQFF
cdr3_nt: TGCAGCGTTCGTGCAGCTTACAATGAGCAGTTCTTC

j_call: TRBJ2-5
d_call: -
v_call: TRBV6-1
clone_size: -
cdr3_aa: CASRGQMSQIETQYF
cdr3_nt: TGTGCCAGCAGAGGGCAGATGTCACAGATAGAGACCCAGTACTTC

j_call: TRBJ1-1
d_call: -
v_call: TRBV19
clone_size: -
cdr3_aa: CASSNRYTEAFF
cdr3_nt: TGTGCCAGTAGTAACCGATACACTGAAGCTTTCTTT

j_call: TRBJ2-1
d_call: TRBD2
v_call: TRBV7-9
clone_size: once
cdr3_aa: CASAVSGDTYNEQFF
cdr3_nt: TGTGCCAGCGCGGTTAGCGGGGATACCTACAATGAGCAGTTCTTC

j_call: TRBJ2-2
d_call: TRBD1
v_call: TRBV28
clone_size: -
cdr3_aa: CASSSTGFGYGELFF
cdr3_nt: TGTGCCAGCAGTTCGACAGGGTTTGGGTACGGGGAGCTGTTTTTT

j_call: TRBJ2-7
d_call: TRBD2
v_call: TRBV5-3
clone_size: few
cdr3_aa: CARSLTSGRESYEQYF
cdr3_nt: TGTGCCAGAAGCTTGACTAGCGGGAGAGAGAGCTACGAGCAGTACTTC

j_call: TRBJ2-5
d_call: TRBD2
v_call: TRBV11-2
clone_size: -
cdr3_aa: CASSHRGAGASGTQYF
cdr3_nt: TGTGCCAGCAGCCACCGTGGGGCGGGAGCGTCTGGGACCCAGTACTTC

j_call: TRBJ2-1
d_call: -
v_call: TRBV2
clone_size: -
cdr3_aa: CASSEGGNEQFF
cdr3_nt: TGTGCCAGCAGTGAGGGCGGCAATGAGCAGTTCTTC

j_call: TRBJ1-1
d_call: -
v_call: TRBV19
clone_size: -
cdr3_aa: CASSIKGDTEAFF
cdr3_nt: TGTGCCAGTAGTATAAAGGGAGACACTGAAGCTTTCTTT

j_call: TRBJ2-1
d_call: -
v_call: TRBV18
clone_size: -
cdr3_aa: CASSPPISFGDNEQFF
cdr3_nt: TGTGCCAGCTCACCACCGATTTCGTTTGGGGACAATGAGCAGTTCTTC

j_call: TRBJ2-1
d_call: -
v_call: TRBV4-1
clone_size: -
cdr3_aa: CASSQDAARSYNEQFF
cdr3_nt: TGCGCCAGCAGCCAAGATGCGGCCCGCTCCTACAATGAGCAGTTCTTC

j_call: TRBJ1-2
d_call: TRBD1
v_call: TRBV4-2
clone_size: many
cdr3_aa: CASSQAPQGGYGYTF
cdr3_nt: TGTGCCAGCAGCCAAGCGCCCCAGGGGGGCTATGGCTACACCTTC

j_call: TRBJ2-4
d_call: -
v_call: TRBV7-3
clone_size: -
cdr3_aa: CASSLTGQGGDIQYF
cdr3_nt: TGTGCCAGCAGCTTAACTGGGCAGGGTGGTGACATTCAGTACTTC

j_call: TRBJ2-7
d_call: -
v_call: TRBV2
clone_size: -
cdr3_aa: CASSVGTDYEQYF
cdr3_nt: TGTGCCAGCAGTGTGGGGACGGACTACGAGCAGTACTTC

j_call: TRBJ1-3
d_call: TRBD1
v_call: TRBV2
clone_size: -
cdr3_aa: CASSGLGTGGAGNTIYF
cdr3_nt: TGTGCCAGCAGTGGTCTCGGGACAGGGGGCGCAGGAAACACCATATATTTT

j_call: TRBJ1-2
d_call: TRBD1
v_call: TRBV5-4
clone_size: -
cdr3_aa: CASRLVGQNYGYTF
cdr3_nt: TGTGCCAGCAGACTGGTGGGACAGAACTATGGCTACACCTTC

j_call: TRBJ2-6
d_call: -
v_call: TRBV4-1
clone_size: -
cdr3_aa: CASSQERADPGANVLTF
cdr3_nt: TGCGCCAGCAGCCAAGAGCGGGCTGATCCTGGGGCCAACGTCCTGACTTTC

j_call: TRBJ1-6
d_call: -
v_call: TRBV27
clone_size: once
cdr3_aa: CASSNGGENSPLHF
cdr3_nt: TGTGCCAGCAGTAATGGGGGCGAGAATTCACCCCTCCACTTT

j_call: TRBJ2-1
d_call: TRBD1
v_call: TRBV5-1
clone_size: -
cdr3_aa: CASSSTGISYNEQFF
cdr3_nt: TGCGCCAGCAGCTCGACAGGGATCTCCTACAATGAGCAGTTCTTC

j_call: TRBJ2-4
d_call: -
v_call: TRBV19
clone_size: -
cdr3_aa: CASSLSRESSIQYF
cdr3_nt: TGTGCCAGTAGTTTATCCCGGGAGAGTAGCATTCAGTACTTC

j_call: TRBJ2-7
d_call: -
v_call: TRBV7-2
clone_size: -
cdr3_aa: CASSTSSGPYEQYF
cdr3_nt: TGTGCCAGCAGCACCTCTTCCGGACCCTACGAGCAGTACTTC

j_call: TRBJ1-1
d_call: -
v_call: TRBV11-2
clone_size: -
cdr3_aa: CASSSTGREAFF
cdr3_nt: TGTGCCAGCAGCTCAACAGGCCGTGAAGCTTTCTTT

j_call: TRBJ2-5
d_call: -
v_call: TRBV11-2
clone_size: -
cdr3_aa: CASSREQETQYF
cdr3_nt: TGTGCCAGCAGCCGAGAGCAAGAGACCCAGTACTTC

j_call: TRBJ2-3
d_call: TRBD2
v_call: TRBV5-1
clone_size: -
cdr3_aa: CASSRTSGRQPDTQYF
cdr3_nt: TGCGCCAGCAGCAGGACTAGCGGGAGACAACCAGATACGCAGTATTTT

j_call: TRBJ1-2
d_call: -
v_call: TRBV29-1
clone_size: -
cdr3_aa: CSVDLGQGITF
cdr3_nt: TGCAGCGTTGATCTGGGGCAGGGGATCACCTTC

j_call: TRBJ2-2
d_call: TRBD2
v_call: TRBV5-4
clone_size: -
cdr3_aa: CASSLANLAGNPGELFF
cdr3_nt: TGTGCCAGCAGCTTGGCCAACCTAGCGGGAAATCCCGGGGAGCTGTTTTTT

j_call: TRBJ1-2
d_call: -
v_call: TRBV7-3
clone_size: once
cdr3_aa: CASSSSNSNYGYTF
cdr3_nt: TGTGCCAGCAGCTCCTCGAACTCTAACTATGGCTACACCTTC

j_call: TRBJ2-7
d_call: TRBD1
v_call: TRBV4-1
clone_size: -
cdr3_aa: CASSQERQGSKHEQYF
cdr3_nt: TGCGCCAGCAGCCAAGAACGACAGGGCTCTAAGCACGAGCAGTACTTC

j_call: TRBJ1-1
d_call: -
v_call: TRBV7-3
clone_size: -
cdr3_aa: CASSLDIFANTEAFF
cdr3_nt: TGTGCCAGCAGCTTAGACATCTTCGCGAACACTGAAGCTTTCTTT

j_call: TRBJ1-1
d_call: -
v_call: TRBV11-2
clone_size: -
cdr3_aa: CASSLEGGRRTEAFF
cdr3_nt: TGTGCCAGCAGCTTAGAGGGGGGAAGGCGAACTGAAGCTTTCTTT

j_call: TRBJ2-2
d_call: TRBD2
v_call: TRBV7-2
clone_size: -
cdr3_aa: CASSYRLAGGPGELFF
cdr3_nt: TGTGCCAGCAGCTACCGCCTAGCGGGAGGTCCCGGGGAGCTGTTTTTT

j_call: TRBJ2-7
d_call: -
v_call: TRBV21-1
clone_size: -
cdr3_aa: CASSKYGEKTCEQYF
cdr3_nt: TGTGCCAGCAGCAAATACGGGGAAAAAACGTGCGAGCAGTACTTC

j_call: TRBJ1-5
d_call: TRBD1
v_call: TRBV5-8
clone_size: -
cdr3_aa: CASTQGQGAGQPQHF
cdr3_nt: TGTGCCAGCACCCAGGGACAGGGGGCCGGTCAGCCCCAGCATTTT

j_call: TRBJ2-4
d_call: TRBD1
v_call: TRBV28
clone_size: -
cdr3_aa: CASSLRQGKNIQYF
cdr3_nt: TGTGCCAGCAGTCTACGACAGGGGAAAAACATTCAGTACTTC

j_call: TRBJ1-1
d_call: TRBD1
v_call: TRBV10-3
clone_size: once
cdr3_aa: CAMASGQIAEAFF
cdr3_nt: TGTGCCATGGCCTCGGGACAGATAGCTGAAGCTTTCTTT

j_call: TRBJ2-2
d_call: TRBD1
v_call: TRBV27
clone_size: -
cdr3_aa: CASSFGLTGVTGELFF
cdr3_nt: TGTGCCAGCAGTTTTGGGTTGACAGGGGTCACCGGGGAGCTGTTTTTT